The 9 T cell receptor beta chains below were found in one sample sequenced in a study of cytomegalovirus exposure and HLA in healthy donors. PCR primers comprised 60 Vbeta and 13 Jbeta primers. This table comes from immunoSEQ multiplex PCR, and its TCRdb copy is limited to in-frame clones, with some not included. This sample carries 150,000 or so clones, about 80% of them seen once, and the ten largest clones take approximately 15%. Sequencing used PBMCs. The receptors shown here come from a woman aged 40 to 50 in good health and CMV-seronegative.

The gene calls are TRBV28 and TRBJ2-1; D possibly corresponds to TRBD1 (7 bases). The germline V gene has CDR1 MDHEN and CDR2 SYDVKM. V was pared by 4 bases and J by 4 bases, with 23 bases between. The CDR3 length is 18 residues. The CDR3 DNA is TGTGCCAGCAGTTCCCCCTCTTTGGAGGGGGCAAGGTACAATGAGCAGTTCTTC. Its protein product is CASSSPSLEGARYNEQFF.

The chain has TRBV6-1 and TRBJ2-5; TRBD1 is a possible D gene (6 bases). Germline V gives CDR1 MNHNS, CDR2 SASEGT. V was shortened by 6 bases and J by 5 bases, with 13 bases between the two germline ends. The CDR3 consists of 13 residues. CDR3 region: CASSLDQGETQYF. The CDR3 DNA reads TGTGCCAGCAGCCTGGACCAGGGGGAGACCCAGTACTTC.

V and J are TRBV10-3 and TRBJ1-5; D is undetermined. CDR1 is ENHRY, CDR2 SYGVKD, per germline. The CDR3 loop spans 12 amino acids. Trimming left V 8 bases short and J 3 bases short, with 8 bases between. The CDR3 here is CAIADTNQPQHF. The CDR3, as DNA: TGTGCCATCGCCGACACCAATCAGCCCCAGCATTTT.

J is TRBJ2-1 and V is TRBV6-4; 7 bases are a match to TRBD1. Looked up from germline, CDR1 is MRHNA and CDR2 is SNTAGT. This CDR3 comprises 15 residues. Germline trimming cut 5 bases from V and 4 bases from J; bases unmatched to any gene: 8. CDR3 in DNA: TGTGCCAGCAGTACCTACAGGGGACGGTACAATGAGCAGTTCTTC. Encoded protein: CASSTYRGRYNEQFF.

The chain couples TRBV5-1 to TRBJ2-7; 8 bases line up with TRBD1. From germline, CDR1 is SGHRS and CDR2 YFSETQ. V shed 0 bases, J shed 3 bases, and the junction held 2 bases outside the gene matches. The CDR3 consists of 14 residues. CDR3 sequence: CASSLAGQGYEQYF. In DNA form, the CDR3 reads TGCGCCAGCAGCTTGGCAGGACAGGGCTACGAGCAGTACTTC.

The V gene is TRBV18, the J gene TRBJ1-2; no clear D gene. The germline CDR1 and CDR2 sequences are KGHSH and LQKENI. The CDR3 has 14 residues. V was trimmed by 6 bases and J by 2 bases, leaving 13 bases between them. The CDR3 nucleotides read TGTGCCAGCTCCCCTACCGTCGAGAACTATGGCTACACCTTC. Protein product: CASSPTVENYGYTF.

This clone was seen only a few times. The genes are TRBV10-1 and TRBJ1-3; D uncertain. Germline CDR1 reads WNHNN; CDR2 reads SYGVQD (reference sequence). Trimming cost V 5 bases and J 0 bases, with 11 bases left between them. The CDR3 sequence is 15 residues long. As DNA, the CDR3 is TGCGCCAGCAGTCCTCTAACGCGCTCTGGAAACACCATATATTTT. Its translation: CASSPLTRSGNTIYF.

The V and J genes are TRBV10-1 and TRBJ1-2; D is undetermined. Germline values: CDR1 WNHNN, CDR2 SYGVQD (reference sequence). This CDR3 contains 14 residues. Trimming removed 5 bases from V and 5 bases from J, with 15 bases in between. The CDR3 DNA is TGCGCCAGCAGTCTCGGTGGGCTCCTGTATGGCTACACCTTC. It specifies CASSLGGLLYGYTF.

The chain recombines TRBV7-2 with TRBJ1-5; D call uncertain. Germline V gene sequence: CDR1 SGHTA, CDR2 FQGNSA. Trimming pared 3 bases from V and 3 bases from J, leaving 6 bases between. This CDR3 has 13 residues. The CDR3 nucleotides read TGTGCCAGCAGCTTGACTAACAATCAGCCCCAGCATTTT. Protein product: CASSLTNNQPQHF.